This T cell receptor (beta chain) was identified in a study of cytomegalovirus exposure and HLA in healthy donors. The CDR3 has 12 residues. Germline CDR1 LNHDA, CDR2 SQIVND (reference sequence). Trimming pared 4 bases from V and 4 bases from J, leaving 7 bases between. The table came from immunoSEQ multiplex PCR; TCRdb's copy has only in-frame clones and leaves some out. The sample shows under 400,000 clones, approximately 91% of them seen only once. Sequencing was performed on PBMCs. The TCR sequence derives from a young man in good health and CMV-seronegative. This chain joins TRBV19 and TRBJ1-2; D not resolved. The CDR3 spells CASSRGVYGYTF. The DNA of the CDR3 is TGTGCCAGTAGTAGGGGAGTCTATGGCTACACCTTC.